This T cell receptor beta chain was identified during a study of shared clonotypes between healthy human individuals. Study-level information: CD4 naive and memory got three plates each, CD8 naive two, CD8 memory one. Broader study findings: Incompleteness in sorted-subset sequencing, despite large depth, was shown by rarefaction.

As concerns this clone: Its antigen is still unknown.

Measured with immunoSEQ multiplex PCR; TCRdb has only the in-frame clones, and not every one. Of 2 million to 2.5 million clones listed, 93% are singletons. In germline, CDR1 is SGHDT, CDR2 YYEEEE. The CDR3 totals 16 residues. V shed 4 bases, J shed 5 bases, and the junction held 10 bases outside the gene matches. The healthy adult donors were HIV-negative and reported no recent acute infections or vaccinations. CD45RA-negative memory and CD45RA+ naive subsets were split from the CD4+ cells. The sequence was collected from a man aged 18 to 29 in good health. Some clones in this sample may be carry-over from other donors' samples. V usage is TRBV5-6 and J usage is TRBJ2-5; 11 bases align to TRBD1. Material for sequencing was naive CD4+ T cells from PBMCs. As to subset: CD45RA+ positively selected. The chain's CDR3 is CASSTGTGGVGETQYF. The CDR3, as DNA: TGTGCCAGCAGCACCGGGACAGGGGGTGTCGGGGAGACCCAGTACTTC.